These T cell receptor beta chains were read from a single sample in a study of T cell changes during pregnancy in multiple sclerosis. Clones were sequenced by immunoSEQ multiplex PCR, and TCRdb holds only the in-frame ones, with some missing. This table holds about 8,000 clones, around 87% found once. This specimen consisted of CD8+ T cells from peripheral blood mononuclear cells, obtained in the first trimester of pregnancy. Source of these receptors: a female donor in good health, enrolled as a control in a pregnancy study. Each CDR3 is given with its conserved first and last residue. Fields, in order: D gene, J gene, V gene, clone size, CDR3 DNA, CDR3 protein. D genes are given only for firm matches. The size of a clone is reported for some rows only, either as once, few or many, or as a class for expanded clones.

D gene: .
J gene: TRBJ2-1
V gene: TRBV28
clone size: once
CDR3 DNA: TGCGGGGGGCGGGTCCCCAGCAATGAGCAGTTCTTC
CDR3 protein: CGGRVPSNEQFF

D gene: TRBD2
J gene: TRBJ2-2
V gene: TRBV6-4
clone size: medium-sized
CDR3 DNA: TGTGCCAGCAGTGACTCTAGCGGGGGGGCCACCGGGGAGCTGTTTTTT
CDR3 protein: CASSDSSGGATGELFF

D gene: .
J gene: TRBJ1-1
V gene: TRBV9
clone size: .
CDR3 DNA: TGTGCCAGCAGCGTATCAGGGAACACTGAAGCTTTCTTT
CDR3 protein: CASSVSGNTEAFF

D gene: .
J gene: TRBJ2-7
V gene: TRBV21-1
clone size: .
CDR3 DNA: TGTGCCAGCAGACCAGGTTACGAGCAGTACTTC
CDR3 protein: CASRPGYEQYF

D gene: .
J gene: TRBJ2-6
V gene: TRBV6-1
clone size: .
CDR3 DNA: TGTGCCAGCAGTGGCCAGGGCTCTGGGGCCAACGTCCTGACTTTC
CDR3 protein: CASSGQGSGANVLTF

D gene: .
J gene: TRBJ2-5
V gene: TRBV19
clone size: .
CDR3 DNA: TGTGCCAGTAGTATGAAGGGACTGACCCAGTACTTC
CDR3 protein: CASSMKGLTQYF

D gene: TRBD1
J gene: TRBJ1-1
V gene: TRBV23-1
clone size: .
CDR3 DNA: TGCGCCAGCAGTATCCCCATTAATGACAGGGAGAACACTGAAGCTTTCTTT
CDR3 protein: CASSIPINDRENTEAFF

D gene: TRBD2
J gene: TRBJ2-1
V gene: TRBV19
clone size: once
CDR3 DNA: TGTGCCAGTAGTATAAGCGGGGGAGGGGGAAATGAGCAGTTCTTC
CDR3 protein: CASSISGGGGNEQFF

D gene: TRBD1
J gene: TRBJ1-4
V gene: TRBV2
clone size: .
CDR3 DNA: TGTGCCAGCAGGCTTCTGACAGGGGGTAATGAAAAACTGTTTTTT
CDR3 protein: CASRLLTGGNEKLFF

D gene: .
J gene: TRBJ2-7
V gene: TRBV27
clone size: .
CDR3 DNA: TGTGCCAGCGGATCGTTTAGCGGTTACGAGCAGTACTTC
CDR3 protein: CASGSFSGYEQYF

D gene: TRBD2
J gene: TRBJ2-3
V gene: TRBV7-2
clone size: .
CDR3 DNA: TGTGCCAGCAGCCAGAATCTAGCGGGGGGCCCGTTAGGCACAGATACGCAGTATTTT
CDR3 protein: CASSQNLAGGPLGTDTQYF

D gene: TRBD2
J gene: TRBJ2-3
V gene: TRBV6-4
clone size: once
CDR3 DNA: TGTGCCAGCAGTGCGGCTAGCGGGGGGCCCACAGATACGCAGTATTTT
CDR3 protein: CASSAASGGPTDTQYF

D gene: .
J gene: TRBJ2-1
V gene: TRBV6-1
clone size: .
CDR3 DNA: TGTGCCAGCAGTGATGATCCGGAGTACAATGAGCAGTTCTTC
CDR3 protein: CASSDDPEYNEQFF

D gene: TRBD1
J gene: TRBJ1-2
V gene: TRBV14
clone size: .
CDR3 DNA: TGTGCCAGCAGCCCCTTCGGACAGGGGCTGGAGGACTATGGCTACACCTTC
CDR3 protein: CASSPFGQGLEDYGYTF

D gene: .
J gene: TRBJ2-2
V gene: TRBV4-1
clone size: .
CDR3 DNA: TGCGCCAGCAGCCAAGGGGCCCAGTTCGCGAACACCGGGGAGCTGTTTTTT
CDR3 protein: CASSQGAQFANTGELFF

D gene: .
J gene: TRBJ2-4
V gene: TRBV7-2
clone size: .
CDR3 DNA: TGTGCCAGCCCCGAGAGGATAGCCAAAAACATTCAGTACTTC
CDR3 protein: CASPERIAKNIQYF

D gene: TRBD1
J gene: TRBJ2-3
V gene: TRBV18
clone size: .
CDR3 DNA: TGTGCCAGCTCACCAGGGACAGGGGGAGATACGCAGTATTTT
CDR3 protein: CASSPGTGGDTQYF

D gene: .
J gene: TRBJ2-2
V gene: TRBV30
clone size: .
CDR3 DNA: TGTGCCTCGACAGTCACCGGGGAGCTGTTTTTT
CDR3 protein: CASTVTGELFF

D gene: .
J gene: TRBJ1-4
V gene: TRBV13
clone size: .
CDR3 DNA: TGTGCCAGCAGCTTACTAGTGGATGAAAAACTGTTTTTT
CDR3 protein: CASSLLVDEKLFF

D gene: .
J gene: TRBJ1-6
V gene: TRBV4-1
clone size: .
CDR3 DNA: TGCGCCAGCAGCCAAGAAGGACAGTTAAATTCACCCCTCCACTTT
CDR3 protein: CASSQEGQLNSPLHF

D gene: .
J gene: TRBJ1-5
V gene: TRBV4-2
clone size: .
CDR3 DNA: TGTGCCAGCAGCCAAGAAGCGACAGACCCAAATCAGCCCCAGCATTTT
CDR3 protein: CASSQEATDPNQPQHF

D gene: .
J gene: TRBJ2-2
V gene: TRBV4-2
clone size: few
CDR3 DNA: TGTGCCAGCAGCCAAGATGAGGGACAACCTCACACCGGGGAGCTGTTTTTT
CDR3 protein: CASSQDEGQPHTGELFF

D gene: TRBD2
J gene: TRBJ2-7
V gene: TRBV6-5
clone size: .
CDR3 DNA: TGTGCCAGCAGTTACGCTAGCGGTTACGAGCAGTACTTC
CDR3 protein: CASSYASGYEQYF

D gene: TRBD1
J gene: TRBJ1-1
V gene: TRBV30
clone size: .
CDR3 DNA: TGTGCCTGGACCCCTCAGGACAGGCGGAACACTGAAGCTTTCTTT
CDR3 protein: CAWTPQDRRNTEAFF

D gene: .
J gene: TRBJ2-7
V gene: TRBV5-4
clone size: once
CDR3 DNA: TGTGCCAGCAGCTTGGCGGGAGTGGACGAGCAGTACTTC
CDR3 protein: CASSLAGVDEQYF

D gene: .
J gene: TRBJ2-6
V gene: TRBV19
clone size: .
CDR3 DNA: TGTGCCGAAACCCGAGGGTACAATACCCCTGGGGCCAACGTCCTGACTTTC
CDR3 protein: CAETRGYNTPGANVLTF

D gene: .
J gene: TRBJ2-7
V gene: TRBV2
clone size: once
CDR3 DNA: TGTGCCAGCAGTCCATCCTACGAGCAGTACTTC
CDR3 protein: CASSPSYEQYF

D gene: TRBD1
J gene: TRBJ2-7
V gene: TRBV6-1
clone size: .
CDR3 DNA: TGTGCCAGCAGTGCCGATACAGGGGGCGGGTACGAGCAGTACTTC
CDR3 protein: CASSADTGGGYEQYF

D gene: .
J gene: TRBJ1-4
V gene: TRBV5-6
clone size: .
CDR3 DNA: TGTGCCAGCAGCTTGGTCGCAACTAATGAAAAACTGTTTTTT
CDR3 protein: CASSLVATNEKLFF

D gene: .
J gene: TRBJ2-3
V gene: TRBV28
clone size: .
CDR3 DNA: TGTGCCAGCAGTTTGGAGGGGGCGGATACGCAGTATTTT
CDR3 protein: CASSLEGADTQYF

D gene: .
J gene: TRBJ2-7
V gene: TRBV27
clone size: .
CDR3 DNA: TGTGCCAGCAGTTTATATGCGGGCACATCCTACGAGCAGTACTTC
CDR3 protein: CASSLYAGTSYEQYF

D gene: .
J gene: TRBJ1-6
V gene: TRBV30
clone size: few
CDR3 DNA: TGTGCCTGGAGTGGGACAGAGAATTCACCCCTCCACTTT
CDR3 protein: CAWSGTENSPLHF

D gene: TRBD1
J gene: TRBJ1-2
V gene: TRBV6-1
clone size: .
CDR3 DNA: TGTGCCAGCAGTGAAGTGAGCGGAGGGGGCCCCGCGCAGGACTATGGCTACACCTTC
CDR3 protein: CASSEVSGGGPAQDYGYTF

D gene: .
J gene: TRBJ1-4
V gene: TRBV2
clone size: .
CDR3 DNA: TGTGCCAGCATTCGGCACAGTTATACAACTAATGAAAAACTGTTTTTT
CDR3 protein: CASIRHSYTTNEKLFF

D gene: .
J gene: TRBJ2-2
V gene: TRBV27
clone size: .
CDR3 DNA: TGTGCCAGCAGTACCTGGACAGCGTCGAACACCGGGGAGCTGTTTTTT
CDR3 protein: CASSTWTASNTGELFF

D gene: TRBD2
J gene: TRBJ2-3
V gene: TRBV15
clone size: .
CDR3 DNA: TGTGCCACCAGCAGAGATGGGGGACTAGGAGATACGCAGTATTTT
CDR3 protein: CATSRDGGLGDTQYF

D gene: .
J gene: TRBJ2-1
V gene: TRBV7-3
clone size: .
CDR3 DNA: TGTGCCAGCAGCTTTCAACCGGCCGGGACATCCTACAATGAGCAGTTCTTC
CDR3 protein: CASSFQPAGTSYNEQFF

D gene: .
J gene: TRBJ2-7
V gene: TRBV9
clone size: .
CDR3 DNA: TGTGCCAGCAGCCCAGACGGGAACACCTACGAGCAGTACTTC
CDR3 protein: CASSPDGNTYEQYF

D gene: .
J gene: TRBJ1-4
V gene: TRBV7-9
clone size: .
CDR3 DNA: TGTGCCAGCAGTTTCGGGACAAATAATGAAAAACTGTTTTTT
CDR3 protein: CASSFGTNNEKLFF

D gene: .
J gene: TRBJ1-2
V gene: TRBV5-5
clone size: .
CDR3 DNA: TGTGCCAGCAGCTTGATTGCTCAGGGGTCGGTTGATGGCTACACCTTC
CDR3 protein: CASSLIAQGSVDGYTF

D gene: TRBD2
J gene: TRBJ2-1
V gene: TRBV4-3
clone size: .
CDR3 DNA: TGCGCCAGCAGCCAAGATTTCGGGGGAGGGTCGGATGAGCAGTTCTTC
CDR3 protein: CASSQDFGGGSDEQFF

D gene: .
J gene: TRBJ1-5
V gene: TRBV30
clone size: once
CDR3 DNA: TGTGCCTGGACTAAACTGAATCAGCCCCAGCATTTT
CDR3 protein: CAWTKLNQPQHF

D gene: TRBD1
J gene: TRBJ2-1
V gene: TRBV28
clone size: once
CDR3 DNA: TGTGCCAGCAGTTTAACGACAGGGGGCGGTGCGGGTGTGCAGTTCTTC
CDR3 protein: CASSLTTGGGAGVQFF

D gene: TRBD2
J gene: TRBJ2-3
V gene: TRBV2
clone size: .
CDR3 DNA: TGTGCCAGCAGAACGACACGACTAGCGGGCAGCACAGATACGCAGTATTTT
CDR3 protein: CASRTTRLAGSTDTQYF

D gene: TRBD2
J gene: TRBJ2-1
V gene: TRBV5-4
clone size: .
CDR3 DNA: TGTGCCAGCAGCTTGTTACGTCCCGCCGGGGGGTTTGAGAATGAGCAGTTCTTC
CDR3 protein: CASSLLRPAGGFENEQFF

D gene: .
J gene: TRBJ2-5
V gene: TRBV29-1
clone size: .
CDR3 DNA: TGCAGCGGGCTTTACCAAGAGACCCAGTACTTC
CDR3 protein: CSGLYQETQYF

D gene: .
J gene: TRBJ2-5
V gene: TRBV7-9
clone size: .
CDR3 DNA: TGTGCCAGCAGCTACGGGACATATCAAGAGACCCAGTACTTC
CDR3 protein: CASSYGTYQETQYF

D gene: TRBD1
J gene: TRBJ1-5
V gene: TRBV6-5
clone size: .
CDR3 DNA: TGTGCCAGTTGGGACAGTCAAGGGCCCCAGCATTTT
CDR3 protein: CASWDSQGPQHF

D gene: .
J gene: TRBJ1-5
V gene: TRBV7-9
clone size: .
CDR3 DNA: TGTGCCAGCAGCTTAGACGGGTTCAATCAGCCCCAGCATTTT
CDR3 protein: CASSLDGFNQPQHF

D gene: TRBD1
J gene: TRBJ1-1
V gene: TRBV28
clone size: .
CDR3 DNA: TGTGCCAGCAGAGACCGACAGGGAAAAACTGAAGCTTTCTTT
CDR3 protein: CASRDRQGKTEAFF

D gene: TRBD2
J gene: TRBJ2-2
V gene: TRBV19
clone size: .
CDR3 DNA: TGTGCCAGCAAGACCGGGACTAGCGGGGGGAACACCGGGGAGCTGTTTTTT
CDR3 protein: CASKTGTSGGNTGELFF

D gene: .
J gene: TRBJ2-7
V gene: TRBV6-5
clone size: .
CDR3 DNA: TGTGCCAGCAGTCGAAACCGACTCGGCGGGTACGAGCAGTACTTC
CDR3 protein: CASSRNRLGGYEQYF

D gene: .
J gene: TRBJ2-1
V gene: TRBV19
clone size: .
CDR3 DNA: TGTGCCAGTAGTATCTCCCCTCGGTCGTTCTACAATGAGCAGTTCTTC
CDR3 protein: CASSISPRSFYNEQFF

D gene: .
J gene: TRBJ2-7
V gene: TRBV4-1
clone size: .
CDR3 DNA: TGCGCCAGCAGCCATCCGGGGTCTATAGACGAGCAGTACTTC
CDR3 protein: CASSHPGSIDEQYF

D gene: TRBD1
J gene: TRBJ2-7
V gene: TRBV7-9
clone size: .
CDR3 DNA: TGTGCCAGCAGCTTACCGATGGACAGGGGGTACGAGCAGTACTTC
CDR3 protein: CASSLPMDRGYEQYF